This entry is about one T cell receptor (beta chain). Germline assignment: CDR1 SNHLY and CDR2 FYNNEI. The CDR3 runs to 13 residues. V lost 11 bases and J 2 bases, leaving 16 bases between the germline ends. PCR primers comprised 60 Vbeta and 13 Jbeta primers. The data were produced by immunoSEQ multiplex PCR, yet TCRdb's version contains in-frame clones alone and is incomplete. The listing records tens of thousands of clones. This sample is drawn from a study of cytomegalovirus exposure and HLA in healthy donors. This receptor was taken from a woman in her forties in good health and CMV-seronegative. The chain combines TRBV2 with TRBJ2-7, with D perhaps TRBD1 (8 bases). Material for sequencing was PBMCs. Written as DNA, the CDR3 is TGTGCCGGGGGGGGACAGGTCCCCTACGAGCAGTACTTC. This encodes CAGGGQVPYEQYF.